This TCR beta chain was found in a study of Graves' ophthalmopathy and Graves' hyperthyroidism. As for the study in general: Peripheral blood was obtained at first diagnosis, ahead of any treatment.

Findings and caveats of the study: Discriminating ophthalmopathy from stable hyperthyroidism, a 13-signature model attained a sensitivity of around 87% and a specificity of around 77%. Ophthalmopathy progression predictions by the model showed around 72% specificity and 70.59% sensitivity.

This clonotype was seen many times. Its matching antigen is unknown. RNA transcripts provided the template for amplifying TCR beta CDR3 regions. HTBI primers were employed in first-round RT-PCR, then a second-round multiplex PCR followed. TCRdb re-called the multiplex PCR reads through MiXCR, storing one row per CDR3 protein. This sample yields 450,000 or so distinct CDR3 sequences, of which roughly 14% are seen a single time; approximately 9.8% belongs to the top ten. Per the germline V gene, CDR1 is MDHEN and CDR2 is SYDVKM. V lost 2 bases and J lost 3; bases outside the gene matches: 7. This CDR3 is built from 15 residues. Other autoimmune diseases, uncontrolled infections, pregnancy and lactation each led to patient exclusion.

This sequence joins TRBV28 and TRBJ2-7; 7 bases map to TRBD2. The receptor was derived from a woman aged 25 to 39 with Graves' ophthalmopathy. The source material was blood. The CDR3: CASSLTGLPHYEQYF. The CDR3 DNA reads TGTGCCAGCAGTTTAACGGGACTACCACACTACGAGCAGTACTTC.